The 6 T cell receptor beta chains reported below all come from one sample, sequenced in a study of lymphopenia after photon versus proton radiotherapy. The protocol was immunoSEQ multiplex PCR, while the TCRdb copy is restricted to in-frame clones and leaves out a portion. The repertoire consists of 35,000 to 45,000 clones, with approximately 83% occurring once and the leading ten covering less than 30%. The sequences come from peripheral blood, collected from a patient treated with proton-based radiotherapy. These TCRs come from a woman in her seventies with pancreatic cancer.

The V gene is TRBV2, the J gene TRBJ1-5; D may be TRBD1 (5 bases). This CDR3 spans 15 amino acids. The germline gives CDR1 SNHLY, CDR2 FYNNEI. With 2 bases removed from V and 2 bases from J, the gap between germline ends came to 10 bases. The CDR3 DNA is TGTGCCAGCAGTGAACAGGGATTGGGCAATCAGCCCCAGCATTTT. This encodes CASSEQGLGNQPQHF.

This clone was counted a single time. This chain joins TRBV28 and TRBJ2-5; D ambiguous. The germline V and J ends were trimmed by 2 bases and 2 bases, with 9 bases remaining between them. The CDR3 contains 14 residues. The germline gives CDR1 MDHEN, CDR2 SYDVKM. The CDR3 region has the DNA TGTGCCAGCAGTTTAAACAGACCGCAAGAGACCCAGTACTTC. Translation gives CASSLNRPQETQYF. Variable domain in full (rest from reference TRBV28 and TRBJ2-5): DVKVTQSSRYLVKRTGEKVFLECVQDMDHENMFWYRQDPGLGLRLIYFSYDVKMKEKGDIPEGYSVSREKKERFSLILESASTNQTSMYLCASSLNRPQETQYFGPGTRLLVL.

The chain employs TRBV7-2 and TRBJ1-3; D remains ambiguous. Germline CDR1 SGHTA, CDR2 FQGNSA. The CDR3 has 15 residues. Trimming took 2 bases from V and 2 from J, leaving 10 bases between them. The CDR3 nucleotides read TGTGCCAGCAGCTTACCCCAAACACCTGGAAACACCATATATTTT. Encoded protein: CASSLPQTPGNTIYF.

This clone was counted a few times. This sequence joins TRBV28 and TRBJ1-5; 7 bases map to TRBD1. The junction had 5 bases not matched to a gene; V was cut back by 3 bases and J by 3 bases. The length of the CDR3 is 15 residues. The germline V gene encodes CDR1 MDHEN and CDR2 SYDVKM. The CDR3 reads CASSFSQGNNQPQHF. CDR3 in DNA: TGTGCCAGCAGTTTTTCACAGGGGAACAATCAGCCCCAGCATTTT.

Points on this clone: An end of the junction does not agree with germline; a read error may underlie this. Other DNA variants within this sample encode the same CDR3. The rearrangement links TRBV19 to TRBJ2-7; D is uncertain. The CDR3 totals 13 residues. CDR1 LNHDA and CDR2 SQIVND come from the germline V gene (reference sequence). The CDR3, as DNA: TGTGCTAGTACCTCTCGGGTGGGCTACGAGCAGTACTTC. Translating gives CASTSRVGYEQYF.

A single count supports this clone. The CDR3 region is CASSPSGVRPKQFF. CDR3 sequence (DNA): TGTGCCAGCAGCCCAAGTGGGGTGCGGCCTAAGCAGTTCTTC. The chain has TRBV7-9 and TRBJ2-1; D remains unclear. This CDR3 is 14 amino acids long. Trimming took 5 bases from V and 11 from J, leaving 19 bases between them. The germline gives CDR1 SEHNR, CDR2 FQNEAQ (reference sequence).